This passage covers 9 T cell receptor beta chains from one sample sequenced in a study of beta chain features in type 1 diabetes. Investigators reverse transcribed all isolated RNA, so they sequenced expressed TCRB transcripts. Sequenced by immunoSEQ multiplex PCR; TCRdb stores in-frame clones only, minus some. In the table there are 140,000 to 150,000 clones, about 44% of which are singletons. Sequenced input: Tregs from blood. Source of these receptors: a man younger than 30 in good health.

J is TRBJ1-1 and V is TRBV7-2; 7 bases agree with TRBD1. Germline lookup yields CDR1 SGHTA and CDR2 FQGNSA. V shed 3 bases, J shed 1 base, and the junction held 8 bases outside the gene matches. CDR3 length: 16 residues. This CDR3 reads CASSLKTGWANTEAFF. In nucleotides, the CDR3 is TGTGCCAGCAGCTTGAAGACAGGGTGGGCGAACACTGAAGCTTTCTTT.

CDR3 nucleotides: TGTGCCAGCAGCGTAGGACAGCTTTACAATGAGCAGTTCTTC. It specifies CASSVGQLYNEQFF. V usage is TRBV9 and J usage is TRBJ2-1, with D perhaps matching TRBD1 (5 bases). The CDR3 is 14 amino acids. CDR1 is SGDLS, CDR2 YYNGEE, per germline. V was shortened by 0 bases and J by 4 bases, with 8 bases between the two germline ends.

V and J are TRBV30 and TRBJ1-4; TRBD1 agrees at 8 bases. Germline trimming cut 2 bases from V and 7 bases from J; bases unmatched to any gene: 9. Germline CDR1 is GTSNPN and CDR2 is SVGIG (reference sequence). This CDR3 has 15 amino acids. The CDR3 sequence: CAWSPTDRVFEKLFF. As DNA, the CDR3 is TGTGCCTGGAGTCCCACGGACAGGGTGTTTGAAAAACTGTTTTTT.

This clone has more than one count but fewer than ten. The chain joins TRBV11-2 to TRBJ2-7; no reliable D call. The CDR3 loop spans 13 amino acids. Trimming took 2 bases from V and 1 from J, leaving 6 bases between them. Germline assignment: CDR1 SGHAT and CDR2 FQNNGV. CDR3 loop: CASSLTQSYEQYF. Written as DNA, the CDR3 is TGTGCCAGCAGCTTAACACAGTCCTACGAGCAGTACTTC.

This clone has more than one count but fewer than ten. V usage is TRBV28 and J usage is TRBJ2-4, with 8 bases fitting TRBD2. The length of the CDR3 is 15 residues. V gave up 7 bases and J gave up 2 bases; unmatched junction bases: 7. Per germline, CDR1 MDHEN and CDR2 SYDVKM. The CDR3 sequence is CASISGGGSKNIQYF. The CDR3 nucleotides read TGTGCCAGCATTTCTGGCGGGGGGTCCAAAAACATTCAGTACTTC.

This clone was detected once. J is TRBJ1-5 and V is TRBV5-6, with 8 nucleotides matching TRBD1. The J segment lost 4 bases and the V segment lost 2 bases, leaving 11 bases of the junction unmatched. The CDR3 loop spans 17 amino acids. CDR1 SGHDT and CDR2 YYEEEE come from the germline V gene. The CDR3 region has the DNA TGTGCCAGCAGCTTTGGAATCGGACAGGGATTAAATCAGCCCCAGCATTTT. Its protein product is CASSFGIGQGLNQPQHF.

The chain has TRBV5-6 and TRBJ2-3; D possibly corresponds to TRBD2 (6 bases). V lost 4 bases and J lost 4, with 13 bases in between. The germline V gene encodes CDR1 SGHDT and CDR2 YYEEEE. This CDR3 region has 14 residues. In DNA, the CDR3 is TGTGCCAGCAGCCACGGAGCGGGTGCAGATACGCAGTATTTT. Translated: CASSHGAGADTQYF.

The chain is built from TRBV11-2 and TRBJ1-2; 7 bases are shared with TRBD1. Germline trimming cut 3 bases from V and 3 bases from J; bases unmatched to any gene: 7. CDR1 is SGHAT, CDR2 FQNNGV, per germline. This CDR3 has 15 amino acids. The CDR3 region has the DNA TGTGCCAGCAGCTTCCAACAGGGGCGCTACTATGGCTACACCTTC. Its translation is CASSFQQGRYYGYTF.

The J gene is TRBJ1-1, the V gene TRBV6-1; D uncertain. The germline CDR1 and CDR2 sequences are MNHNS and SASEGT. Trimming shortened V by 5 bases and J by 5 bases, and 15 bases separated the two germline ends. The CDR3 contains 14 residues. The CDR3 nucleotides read TGTGCCAGCAGTTTTTTACAGAGTTGGACTGAAGCTTTCTTT. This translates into CASSFLQSWTEAFF.